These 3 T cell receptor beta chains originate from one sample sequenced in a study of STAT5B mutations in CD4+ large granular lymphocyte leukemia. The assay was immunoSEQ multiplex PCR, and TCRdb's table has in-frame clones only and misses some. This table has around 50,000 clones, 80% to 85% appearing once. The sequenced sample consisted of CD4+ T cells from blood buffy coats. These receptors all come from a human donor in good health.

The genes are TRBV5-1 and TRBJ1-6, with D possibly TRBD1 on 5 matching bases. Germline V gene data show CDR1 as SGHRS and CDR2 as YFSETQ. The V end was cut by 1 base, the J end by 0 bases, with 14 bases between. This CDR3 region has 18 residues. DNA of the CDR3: TGCGCCAGCAGCTTGAACGATCAGGGAAGCTCCTATAATTCACCCCTCCACTTT. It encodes CASSLNDQGSSYNSPLHF. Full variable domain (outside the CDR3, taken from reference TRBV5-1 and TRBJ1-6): KAGVTQTPRYLIKTRGQQVTLSCSPISGHRSVSWYQQTPGQGLQFLFEYFSETQRNKGNFPGRFSGRQFSNSRSEMNVSTLELGDSALYLCASSLNDQGSSYNSPLHFGNGTRLTVT.

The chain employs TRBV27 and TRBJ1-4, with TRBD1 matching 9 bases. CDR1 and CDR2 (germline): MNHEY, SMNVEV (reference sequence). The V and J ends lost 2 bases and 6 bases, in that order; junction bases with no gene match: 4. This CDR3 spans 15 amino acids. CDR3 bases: TGTGCCAGCAGTTTAGGGACAGGGTTGGATGAAAAACTGTTTTTT. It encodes CASSLGTGLDEKLFF.

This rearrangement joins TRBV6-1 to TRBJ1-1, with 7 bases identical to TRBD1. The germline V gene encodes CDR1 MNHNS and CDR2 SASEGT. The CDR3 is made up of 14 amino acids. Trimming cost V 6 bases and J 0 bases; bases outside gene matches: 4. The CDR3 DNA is TGTGCCAGCAGACCCGGACAGGTGAACACTGAAGCTTTCTTT. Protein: CASRPGQVNTEAFF.